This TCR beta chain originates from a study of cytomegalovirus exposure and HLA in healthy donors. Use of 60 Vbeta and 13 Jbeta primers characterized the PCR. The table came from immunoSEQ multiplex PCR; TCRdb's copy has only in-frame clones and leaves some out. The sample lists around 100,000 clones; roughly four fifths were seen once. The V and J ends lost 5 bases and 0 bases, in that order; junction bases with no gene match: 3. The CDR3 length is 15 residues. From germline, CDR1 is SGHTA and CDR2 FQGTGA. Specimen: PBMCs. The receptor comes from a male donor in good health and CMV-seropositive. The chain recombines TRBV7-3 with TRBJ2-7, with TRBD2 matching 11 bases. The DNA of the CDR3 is TGTGCCAGCAGCCCGGGACTAGCGGTCTCCTACGAGCAGTACTTC. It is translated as CASSPGLAVSYEQYF.